The next 30 T cell receptor beta chains were all read from a single sample in a study of beta chain features in type 1 diabetes. The study, taken as a whole, reports: All four CD4+ subsets from Type 1 diabetes patients carried moderately but significantly shorter TCRB CDR3s.

TCRB transcripts that were expressed got sequenced, as all of the isolated RNA had been reverse transcribed. Sequencing used immunoSEQ multiplex PCR; TCRdb keeps in-frame clones, though not all of them. The sample carries about 700,000 clones, 13% recorded once. Antigen specificity for these receptors is unknown. Sequencing was performed on naive CD4+ T cells from blood. These receptors originate from a man aged 18 to 35 with type 1 diabetes.

The chain combines TRBV6-1 with TRBJ1-1, with unresolved D. The CDR3 length is 13 residues. Germline lookup yields CDR1 MNHNS and CDR2 SASEGT. V gave up 8 bases and J gave up 1 base, with 11 bases separating them. The CDR3 region has the DNA TGTGCCAGCCAGAAGTCCAAGAACACTGAAGCTTTCTTT. Encoded protein: CASQKSKNTEAFF.

This clone has only a few counts. V usage is TRBV5-6 and J usage is TRBJ1-2, with a tentative D call TRBD1 (5 bases). Germline CDR1 SGHDT, CDR2 YYEEEE. The CDR3 sequence is 13 residues long. Deletions cut 4 bases from V and 1 base from J, with 8 bases between. The CDR3, as DNA: TGTGCCAGCAGCCCCGACAGTAACTATGGCTACACCTTC. Amino acid sequence: CASSPDSNYGYTF. Full variable domain (rest looked up from reference TRBV5-6 and TRBJ1-2): DAGVTQSPTHLIKTRGQQVTLRCSPKSGHDTVSWYQQALGQGPQFIFQYYEEEERQRGNFPDRFSGHQFPNYSSELNVNALLLGDSALYLCASSPDSNYGYTFGSGTRLTVV.

The chain links TRBV5-1 to TRBJ2-5; possibly TRBD2 for D (5 bases). The CDR3 runs to 15 residues. V lost 0 bases and J 5 bases, leaving 14 bases between the germline ends. In germline, CDR1 is SGHRS, CDR2 YFSETQ. CDR3: CASSLALGGLETQYF. CDR3 coding DNA: TGCGCCAGCAGCTTGGCCCTCGGAGGATTGGAGACCCAGTACTTC. The whole variable domain, filled in from reference TRBV5-1 and TRBJ2-5, reads KAGVTQTPRYLIKTRGQQVTLSCSPISGHRSVSWYQQTPGQGLQFLFEYFSETQRNKGNFPGRFSGRQFSNSRSEMNVSTLELGDSALYLCASSLALGGLETQYFGPGTRLLVL.

The V gene is TRBV5-1, the J gene TRBJ2-3; D may be TRBD1 (6 bases). CDR3 size: 13 residues. The V gene's germline CDR1 is SGHRS and CDR2 YFSETQ. Trimming shortened V by 5 bases and J by 3 bases, and 10 bases separated the two germline ends. The CDR3 is CASSGGETDTQYF. The DNA for the CDR3 is TGCGCCAGCAGTGGGGGCGAAACAGATACGCAGTATTTT.

The chain carries TRBV27 and TRBJ2-7, with 7 bases fitting TRBD1. The CDR3 covers 15 residues. Germline V lookup: CDR1 MNHEY, CDR2 SMNVEV (reference sequence). J gave up 3 bases and V 5 bases, and 10 bases lay outside the gene matches. CDR3 sequence: CASSPLLDRHYEQYF. CDR3 DNA: TGTGCCAGCAGTCCCCTCCTGGACAGGCACTACGAGCAGTACTTC.

This clone turned up a few times. This CDR3 is CASTGLTNNEQFF. CDR3 coding DNA: TGTGCCAGCACAGGACTAACGAACAATGAGCAGTTCTTC. The V call is TRBV28, the J call TRBJ2-1, with D possibly being TRBD2 (6 bases). CDR1 and CDR2 from the germline V gene are MDHEN and SYDVKM. V lost 7 bases and J 5 bases, leaving 12 bases between the germline ends. The CDR3 sequence is 13 residues long.

V gene TRBV18 combines with J gene TRBJ2-7, with D unresolved. V was trimmed by 3 bases and J by 0 bases, leaving 12 bases between them. This CDR3 has 15 amino acids. The germline gives CDR1 KGHSH, CDR2 LQKENI. CDR3 protein: CASSPPALSSYEQYF. The CDR3, as DNA: TGTGCCAGCTCACCCCCTGCCCTGAGCTCCTACGAGCAGTACTTC.

This clone showed up just a few times. The chain couples TRBV7-6 to TRBJ1-2; TRBD1 matches 8 bases. CDR1 and CDR2 from the germline V gene are SGHVS and FNYEAQ. After removal of 5 bases from V and 4 bases from J, the junction contained 9 bases not matched to a gene. This CDR3 spans 15 amino acids. The CDR3 region has the DNA TGTGCCAGCAGCGGGACAGGTGGAAGGTCCTATGGCTACACCTTC. Translating gives CASSGTGGRSYGYTF.

The chain recombines TRBV7-8 with TRBJ1-6; D is uncertain. Trimming pared 2 bases from V and 10 bases from J, leaving 12 bases between. CDR1 is SGHVS and CDR2 is FQNEAQ in the germline V gene. The length of the CDR3 is 14 residues. CDR3 DNA sequence: TGTGCCAGCAGCTTATCTGAGACAATGTCACCCCTCCACTTT. It codes for CASSLSETMSPLHF.

This clone appeared a few times. Other nucleotide sequences from this sample produce the same CDR3. J is TRBJ2-5 and V is TRBV11-2; D not certain. Per germline, CDR1 SGHAT and CDR2 FQNNGV. The V gene lost 5 bases and the J gene lost 1 base, with 5 bases spanning the gap. The CDR3 is 12 amino acids. CDR3 in amino acids: CASSRTQETQYF. CDR3 in DNA: TGTGCCAGCAGCCGTACCCAAGAGACCCAGTACTTC.

The chain carries TRBV7-9 and TRBJ2-5; TRBD2 might be the D (6 bases). Per germline, CDR1 SEHNR and CDR2 FQNEAQ (reference sequence). The CDR3 loop spans 15 amino acids. V was cut by 5 bases and J by 1 base, with 14 bases left in between. The CDR3 loop reads CASSLRTTLQETQYF. The DNA for the CDR3 is TGTGCCAGCAGCCTACGGACTACCCTCCAAGAGACCCAGTACTTC.

This clone was seen only a few times. The chain uses TRBV5-6 and TRBJ2-3; TRBD2 is a possible D gene (6 bases). The CDR3 consists of 13 residues. Germline assignment: CDR1 SGHDT and CDR2 YYEEEE. The V gene lost 4 bases and the J gene lost 3 bases, with 9 bases spanning the gap. CDR3 bases: TGTGCCAGCAGCCCGGGGGTTACAGATACGCAGTATTTT. Its protein product is CASSPGVTDTQYF.

This clone was seen a handful of times. The rearrangement uses TRBV30 and TRBJ2-6; D possibly corresponds to TRBD2 (6 bases). Trimming cost V 0 bases and J 2 bases, with 8 bases left between them. The CDR3 totals 15 residues. CDR1 and CDR2 from the germline V gene are GTSNPN and SVGIG (reference sequence). The CDR3 reads CAWSVWGAGANVLTF. For the CDR3, the DNA is TGTGCCTGGAGTGTATGGGGGGCTGGGGCCAACGTCCTGACTTTC.

The rearrangement joins TRBV30 to TRBJ1-4; 8 bases are shared with TRBD1. CDR1 and CDR2 (germline): GTSNPN, SVGIG (reference sequence). V shed 3 bases and J 7 bases; nucleotides not matched to a gene: 4. The CDR3 has 13 amino acids. The CDR3 spells CAWRDRGGEKLFF. CDR3 DNA sequence: TGTGCCTGGAGAGACAGGGGAGGTGAAAAACTGTTTTTT.

The chain recombines TRBV4-1 with TRBJ1-2, with TRBD1 identical over 8 bases. This CDR3 comprises 15 residues. The germline V gene encodes CDR1 MGHRA and CDR2 YSYEKL. Germline trimming cut 8 bases from V and 1 base from J; bases unmatched to any gene: 9. The CDR3 spells CASWQGTGLNYGYTF. As DNA, the CDR3 is TGCGCCAGCTGGCAAGGGACAGGCCTTAACTATGGCTACACCTTC.

A remark on this clone: At one boundary the junction diverges from the germline segment, which might be a read error. The chain has TRBV7-8 and TRBJ1-6, with a weak D call TRBD1 (5 bases). CDR1 and CDR2 from the germline V gene are SGHVS and FQNEAQ. This CDR3 spans 15 amino acids. In DNA, the CDR3 is TGTGCCAGCAGCCCGGTAGCAGGGTATAGTTCACCCCTCCACTTT. It encodes CASSPVAGYSSPLHF.

This clone was recorded a few times. This specimen includes other DNA sequences encoding the same CDR3. The CDR3 nucleotides read TGTGCCTGGAGTCCGGGGTTGGGGTGGCAAGAGACCCAGTACTTC. Protein sequence: CAWSPGLGWQETQYF. This rearrangement joins TRBV30 to TRBJ2-5, with D possibly being TRBD2 (5 bases). The ends were cut back, 2 bases at V and 2 bases at J, with 15 bases in the middle. Germline CDR1 and CDR2: GTSNPN and SVGIG (reference sequence). The CDR3 sequence is 15 residues long.

The table lists this clone with a few counts. The V and J genes are TRBV13 and TRBJ1-2; tentatively, D is TRBD1 (6 bases). Germline lookup yields CDR1 PRHDT and CDR2 FYEKMQ (reference sequence). This CDR3 region has 12 residues. Trimming took off 5 bases at V and 5 bases at J, with 9 bases between the two ends. CDR3 sequence (DNA): TGTGCCAGCAGCCCAGGGGATTATGGCTACACCTTC. It translates to CASSPGDYGYTF.

This clone was counted a few times. The CDR3 nucleotides read TGTGCCAGCAGTCGGGTATTTTGGTTCTTC. This gives the protein CASSRVFWFF. The genes are TRBV28 and TRBJ2-1; unclear D gene. The CDR3 is 10 residues long. Trimming removed 5 bases at V and 15 bases at J, with 11 bases between. Per germline, CDR1 MDHEN and CDR2 SYDVKM.

The V call is TRBV7-2, the J call TRBJ2-2; TRBD2 is a possible D gene (5 bases). The V end lost 5 bases, the J end lost 6 bases, and 16 bases lay between the germline ends. This CDR3 region has 15 residues. Germline CDR1 and CDR2: SGHTA and FQGNSA. The CDR3, as DNA: TGTGCCAGCAGCCCCAGGACTGGGTGGGCCGGGGAGCTGTTTTTT. As protein: CASSPRTGWAGELFF.

In its sample, this clone was seen a few times. One end of the junction is discordant with germline, which a read error may explain. The genes are TRBV30 and TRBJ1-1; D remains unclear. Germline V gene data show CDR1 as GTSNPN and CDR2 as SVGIG (reference sequence). The CDR3 totals 12 residues. The CDR3 nucleotides are TGTGCCTGGAGGAGTGGCCCCGGCGATCCGATTTTT. Translation: CAWRSGPGDPIF.

The genes are TRBV7-9 and TRBJ1-1, with 7 bases matching TRBD1. V shed 5 bases, J shed 6 bases, and the junction held 9 bases outside the gene matches. This CDR3 contains 14 residues. CDR1 and CDR2 (germline): SEHNR, FQNEAQ (reference sequence). The CDR3 bases are TGTGCCAGCAGCCACGGGACAGCTTACCCTGAAGCTTTCTTT. Its translation: CASSHGTAYPEAFF.

The V and J genes are TRBV5-1 and TRBJ2-5; 7 positions agree with TRBD1. CDR3 size: 13 residues. CDR1 and CDR2 (germline): SGHRS, YFSETQ. Germline trimming cut 6 bases from V and 7 bases from J; bases unmatched to any gene: 9. CDR3 DNA sequence: TGCGCCAGCATAGAGGGGGCCACCCGGACCCAGTACTTC. It encodes CASIEGATRTQYF.

This clone was observed a handful of times. The J gene is TRBJ2-5, the V gene TRBV18; the D is unclear. V lost 3 bases and J lost 3, with 11 bases in between. The germline V gene has CDR1 KGHSH and CDR2 LQKENI. This CDR3 region has 14 residues. The CDR3 protein is CASSPSNGEETQYF. CDR3 DNA sequence: TGTGCCAGCTCACCTTCGAATGGAGAAGAGACCCAGTACTTC.

The chain combines TRBV30 with TRBJ1-2; D possibly corresponds to TRBD1 (5 bases). The V end was cut by 5 bases, the J end by 8 bases, with 12 bases between. CDR1 is GTSNPN and CDR2 is SVGIG in the germline V gene (reference sequence). CDR3 size: 11 residues. The CDR3: CAWYRIAGYTF. The DNA for the CDR3 is TGTGCCTGGTACAGGATTGCAGGCTACACCTTC.

The chain carries TRBV7-3 and TRBJ2-7, with TRBD2 matching over 7 bases. The V segment lost 1 base and the J segment 5 bases; nucleotides outside the gene matches: 8. The CDR3 totals 15 residues. Per germline, CDR1 SGHTA and CDR2 FQGTGA. In nucleotides, the CDR3 is TGTGCCAGCAGCTTAAGGTCCAGCGGGGCGGACGAGCAGTACTTC. It specifies CASSLRSSGADEQYF.

This clone was seen only a few times. V is TRBV5-6 and J is TRBJ2-1; no definite D call. Per germline, CDR1 SGHDT and CDR2 YYEEEE. The CDR3 covers 17 residues. Trimming left V 1 base short and J 6 bases short, with 20 bases between. CDR3 nucleotide sequence: TGTGCCAGCAGCTTGAGATCCTTTTTCGTAGGCTCCAATGAGCAGTTCTTC. It yields the protein CASSLRSFFVGSNEQFF.

This clone was recorded a few times. This chain's CDR3 is CASSYTGTDTQYF. For the CDR3, the DNA is TGTGCCAGCAGTTACACGGGCACAGATACGCAGTATTTT. The chain combines TRBV6-6 with TRBJ2-3; D ambiguous. The germline V and J ends were trimmed by 2 bases and 1 base, with 4 bases remaining between them. Germline V CDR1 and CDR2: MNHNY, SVGAGI (reference sequence). This CDR3 has 13 residues.

The chain joins TRBV6-5 to TRBJ1-1; possible D gene TRBD1, 5 bases. The CDR3 contains 13 residues. V was pared by 7 bases and J by 2 bases, with 11 bases between. Germline CDR1 and CDR2: MNHEY and SVGAGI. This CDR3 reads CASTPTVNTEAFF. The DNA of the CDR3 is TGTGCCAGCACCCCGACAGTAAACACTGAAGCTTTCTTT.

The V and J genes are TRBV30 and TRBJ2-6, with D perhaps TRBD1 (5 bases). The V and J ends lost 2 bases and 2 bases respectively, with 7 bases between them. This CDR3 region has 14 residues. CDR1 is GTSNPN and CDR2 is SVGIG in the germline V gene (reference sequence). CDR3 in DNA: TGTGCCTGGAGTCTGACAGCTGGGGCCAACGTCCTGACTTTC. Encoded protein: CAWSLTAGANVLTF.